Below, one T cell receptor (beta chain) is given with its context. Methods used by the authors: Amplifying reference gene primers gave estimates of nucleated cell counts. Here immunoSEQ multiplex PCR was the method, and the copy in TCRdb shows in-frame clones only, minus some. D and trimming were read from the DNA, whereas the V and J calls and clone size are those reported in that table. The repertoire holds about 100,000 clones, with around nine tenths as singletons. This entry belongs to a study of blood T cell repertoires in COVID-19. The overall study: Samples taken during acute and convalescent COVID-19 were collected in the United States, Italy and Spain. T cells, B-cell-depleted T cells, or PBMCs supplied cDNA or gDNA.

V gave up 5 bases and J gave up 11 bases; unmatched junction bases: 3. There are 14 residues in the CDR3. Germline CDR1 SGHAT, CDR2 FQNNGV. The receptor was derived from a man aged 45-60 years with acute or convalescent COVID-19. The chain combines TRBV11-2 with TRBJ2-6; 13 positions match TRBD2. The sample consisted of peripheral blood. The CDR3 sequence is CASSTGTSGDVLTF. DNA for the CDR3: TGTGCCAGCAGCACGGGGACTAGCGGGGACGTCCTGACTTTC.